Listed below are T cell receptor beta chains from one sample, sequenced in a study of cytomegalovirus exposure and HLA in healthy donors. TCRdb keeps only in-frame clones here, not all; method: immunoSEQ multiplex PCR. The sample has 140,000 to 150,000 clones, roughly three fifths seen once. Source material: PBMCs. The receptors were gathered from a male donor in good health and CMV-seronegative. CDR3s include the opening cysteine and the closing phenylalanine or tryptophan. A D gene is named only where the DNA matches it firmly. A clone size is listed for some rows: how often the clone was seen (once, few, many), or a class if it is expanded.

TRBV4-1	TRBJ2-3	NA	TRBD1	16	CASSQERGQSTDTQYF	TGCGCCAGCAGCCAAGAAAGGGGACAGAGCACAGATACGCAGTATTTT
TRBV7-2	TRBJ2-2	NA	TRBD2	17	CASSFSIAGGNTGELFF	TGTGCCAGCAGCTTCTCGATAGCGGGGGGGAACACCGGGGAGCTGTTTTTT
TRBV5-4	TRBJ2-1	NA	TRBD2	13	CASSFLAGQEQFF	TGTGCCAGCAGCTTTCTAGCGGGGCAGGAGCAGTTCTTC
TRBV19	TRBJ1-5	NA	NA	12	CASTDRNQPQHF	TGTGCCAGCACGGACAGAAATCAGCCCCAGCATTTT
TRBV2	TRBJ2-5	NA	NA	13	CASSSPRRETQYF	TGTGCCAGCAGTAGCCCCCGGAGGGAGACCCAGTACTTC
TRBV30	TRBJ2-7	few	TRBD1	13	CAWSYGQGDEQYF	TGTGCCTGGAGTTACGGACAGGGGGACGAGCAGTACTTC
TRBV6-6	TRBJ2-7	NA	TRBD1	14	CASSGQGGGREQYF	TGTGCCAGCAGCGGACAGGGAGGTGGTCGGGAGCAGTACTTC
TRBV2	TRBJ1-2	NA	TRBD1	13	CASRTTGDYGYTF	TGTGCCAGCAGGACGACAGGGGACTATGGCTACACCTTC
TRBV7-2	TRBJ1-4	NA	TRBD1	14	CASSPRQGPEKLFF	TGTGCCAGCAGCCCGCGACAGGGGCCTGAAAAACTGTTTTTT
TRBV9	TRBJ2-3	few	TRBD2	17	CASSTELAGDRTDTQYF	TGTGCCAGCTCCACGGAACTAGCGGGGGATCGCACAGATACGCAGTATTTT
TRBV11-3	TRBJ2-3	NA	NA	14	CASSSIGGADTQYF	TGTGCCAGCAGCTCTATAGGAGGGGCAGATACGCAGTATTTT
TRBV5-8	TRBJ2-3	NA	TRBD2	17	CASRLALAGAGTDTQYF	TGTGCCAGCCGCTTGGCCCTAGCGGGGGCCGGCACAGATACGCAGTATTTT
TRBV7-2	TRBJ1-1	NA	TRBD1	17	CASSLDGPGGMNTEAFF	TGTGCCAGCAGCTTAGATGGCCCAGGGGGAATGAACACTGAAGCTTTCTTT
TRBV5-1	TRBJ1-1	NA	TRBD1	14	CASRMTGQAPEAFF	TGCGCCAGCAGGATGACCGGACAGGCTCCTGAAGCTTTCTTT
TRBV19	TRBJ1-2	NA	NA	13	CASSIDAGRGYTF	TGTGCCAGTAGTATAGATGCGGGTAGAGGCTACACCTTC
TRBV6-1	TRBJ1-1	NA	TRBD1	15	CASSATGTGRTEAFF	TGTGCCAGCAGTGCGACCGGGACAGGGAGAACTGAAGCTTTCTTT
TRBV5-1	TRBJ2-7	NA	TRBD1	12	CASSPGQDEQYF	TGCGCCAGCAGCCCCGGACAGGATGAGCAGTACTTC
TRBV5-8	TRBJ1-6	NA	NA	14	CASSLEGENSPLHF	TGTGCCAGCAGCTTGGAGGGGGAAAATTCACCCCTCCACTTT
TRBV2	TRBJ2-1	few	NA	16	CASSGRQGFSYNEQFF	TGTGCCAGCAGTGGTAGGCAGGGGTTTTCCTACAATGAGCAGTTCTTC
TRBV5-1	TRBJ2-7	NA	TRBD2	14	CASSTSGVNYEQYF	TGCGCCAGCTCCACTAGCGGGGTTAACTACGAGCAGTACTTC
TRBV6-5	TRBJ1-2	NA	NA	13	CASRPQGPGGYTF	TGTGCCAGCAGACCACAGGGTCCCGGCGGCTACACCTTC
TRBV6-5	TRBJ1-1	NA	NA	14	CASSYRLEVTEAFF	TGTGCCAGCAGTTACCGTCTGGAGGTCACTGAAGCTTTCTTT
TRBV5-6	TRBJ2-7	NA	TRBD1	13	CASSGGQTYEQYF	TGTGCCAGCAGTGGGGGACAGACCTACGAGCAGTACTTC
TRBV11-2	TRBJ2-7	NA	NA	11	CASSSGYEQYF	TGTGCCAGCAGCTCGGGTTACGAGCAGTACTTC
TRBV9	TRBJ2-3	once	NA	12	CASSVGGEGQYF	TGTGCCAGCAGCGTAGGAGGAGAGGGGCAGTATTTT
TRBV2	TRBJ2-5	NA	NA	13	CASMGQVGETQYF	TGTGCCAGCATGGGTCAGGTGGGAGAGACCCAGTACTTC
TRBV7-3	TRBJ2-1	NA	TRBD1	14	CASSPGQAPHEQFF	TGTGCCAGCAGCCCAGGACAGGCCCCACATGAGCAGTTCTTC
TRBV9	TRBJ1-1	NA	TRBD1	14	CASSLLDRDTEAFF	TGTGCCAGCAGCTTGTTAGACAGGGACACTGAAGCTTTCTTT
TRBV9	TRBJ2-3	few	TRBD1	14	CASSVRGRTDTQYF	TGTGCCAGCAGCGTAAGGGGGCGCACAGATACGCAGTATTTT
TRBV6-6	TRBJ1-4	once	NA	14	CASRPQTLHEKLFF	TGTGCCAGCAGGCCACAGACCTTACATGAAAAACTGTTTTTT
TRBV25-1	TRBJ2-7	NA	NA	14	CASSESGVGGEQYF	TGTGCCAGCAGTGAATCTGGGGTGGGAGGCGAGCAGTACTTC
TRBV5-1	TRBJ2-2	NA	NA	16	CASSLGNTGNTGELFF	TGCGCCAGCAGCTTAGGAAACACAGGGAACACCGGGGAGCTGTTTTTT
TRBV2	TRBJ1-2	NA	NA	11	CAPGGNYGYTF	TGTGCCCCAGGAGGCAACTATGGCTACACCTTC
TRBV7-9	TRBJ2-3	NA	NA	14	CASSYGLGTDTQYF	TGTGCCAGCAGCTACGGACTTGGCACAGATACGCAGTATTTT
TRBV5-1	TRBJ2-2	NA	NA	13	CASSLRSPGELFF	TGCGCCAGCAGCTTGCGTTCTCCCGGGGAGCTGTTTTTT
TRBV27	TRBJ2-4	NA	TRBD2	15	CASTGGGAGENIQYF	TGTGCCAGCACCGGCGGGGGGGCCGGGGAAAACATTCAGTACTTC
TRBV5-1	TRBJ2-2	NA	NA	15	CASSLRLERTGELFF	TGCGCCAGCAGCTTGCGACTAGAGCGCACCGGGGAGCTGTTTTTT
TRBV6-1	TRBJ1-2	few	NA	14	CASSDTGQSYGYTF	TGTGCCAGCAGTGATACAGGGCAAAGCTATGGCTACACCTTC
TRBV19	TRBJ1-2	NA	NA	15	CASRTGGWRDYGYTF	TGTGCCAGTAGAACTGGGGGCTGGCGTGACTATGGCTACACCTTC
TRBV5-1	TRBJ2-6	few	TRBD1	17	CASSLGQGAPGANVLTF	TGCGCCAGCAGCTTGGGGCAGGGGGCACCTGGGGCCAACGTCCTGACTTTC
TRBV7-2	TRBJ1-4	few	NA	14	CASSPDTTNEKLFF	TGTGCCAGCAGCCCGGACACAACTAATGAAAAACTGTTTTTT
TRBV19	TRBJ1-5	NA	NA	13	CASSGQNNQPQHF	TGTGCCAGTAGTGGTCAGAACAATCAGCCCCAGCATTTT
TRBV5-1	TRBJ2-1	few	TRBD2	15	CASSLNGGAYNEQFF	TGCGCCAGCAGCTTGAACGGGGGGGCTTACAATGAGCAGTTCTTC
TRBV7-3	TRBJ2-2	NA	TRBD2	16	CASSLSGGVSPGELFF	TGTGCCAGCAGCTTGAGCGGGGGGGTTTCGCCCGGGGAGCTGTTTTTT
TRBV28	TRBJ1-3	NA	NA	17	CASRLYGPLHSGNTIYF	TGTGCCAGCCGTTTATATGGGCCTCTACACTCTGGAAACACCATATATTTT
TRBV9	TRBJ2-5	few	TRBD2	16	CASSVGTSGVQETQYF	TGTGCCAGCAGCGTAGGGACTAGCGGGGTTCAAGAGACCCAGTACTTC
TRBV7-9	TRBJ2-5	few	TRBD1	16	CSSSPGQDYDQETQYF	TGTTCCAGCAGCCCGGGACAGGACTATGACCAAGAGACCCAGTACTTC
TRBV9	TRBJ1-1	NA	NA	13	CASSVQGGTEAFF	TGTGCCAGCAGCGTACAGGGAGGCACTGAAGCTTTCTTT
TRBV6-5	TRBJ1-2	NA	TRBD1	15	CASTSGTGFFEGYTF	TGTGCCAGCACCTCCGGGACAGGCTTTTTTGAGGGCTACACCTTC
TRBV6-5	TRBJ1-5	NA	NA	14	CASKRGTSNQPQHF	TGTGCCAGCAAGAGAGGTACCAGCAATCAGCCCCAGCATTTT
TRBV10-3	TRBJ2-3	NA	TRBD2	15	CAINPSGGSTDTQYF	TGTGCCATCAACCCTAGCGGGGGGAGCACAGATACGCAGTATTTT
TRBV6-5	TRBJ2-7	NA	TRBD1	14	CASSYSGQGDEQYF	TGTGCCAGCAGTTACTCGGGACAGGGCGACGAGCAGTACTTC
TRBV21-1	TRBJ2-5	NA	NA	15	CASSPRTGEEETQYF	TGTGCCAGCAGCCCAAGGACAGGGGAGGAGGAGACCCAGTACTTC
TRBV6-5	TRBJ1-2	NA	NA	14	CASSRNTGTYGYTF	TGTGCCAGCAGCCGGAATACAGGGACCTATGGCTACACCTTC
TRBV28	TRBJ2-7	few	NA	16	CASSLLSWDIAYEQYF	TGTGCCAGCAGTTTATTATCGTGGGACATAGCCTACGAGCAGTACTTC
TRBV25-1	TRBJ2-2	NA	NA	14	CASSEAGRRGELFF	TGTGCCAGCAGTGAAGCGGGGAGGCGCGGGGAGCTGTTTTTT
TRBV2	TRBJ2-1	NA	NA	13	CASSQDRYNEQFF	TGTGCCAGCAGTCAGGACAGATACAATGAGCAGTTCTTC
TRBV5-1	TRBJ1-1	few	TRBD1	14	CASSTWTGNTEAFF	TGCGCCAGCAGCACCTGGACAGGGAACACTGAAGCTTTCTTT